Each of the 5 T cell receptor beta chains below was sequenced from the same sample in a study of blood T cell repertoires in COVID-19. Only in-frame clones appear in the TCRdb table, and some are missing; sequencing was by immunoSEQ multiplex PCR. The data show about 120,000 clones, 90% seen once. The specimen sequenced was peripheral blood. These receptors were obtained from a woman aged 55-70 years with COVID-19, enrolled during active disease.

The gene calls are TRBV6-4 and TRBJ2-1; TRBD1 might be the D (5 bases). The CDR3 totals 13 residues. V was pared by 0 bases and J by 5 bases, with 5 bases between. From germline, CDR1 is MRHNA and CDR2 SNTAGT. The CDR3, as DNA: TGTGCCAGCAGTGACTCGGACAACAATGAGCAGTTCTTC. It encodes CASSDSDNNEQFF.

The chain combines TRBV18 with TRBJ2-7; D is possibly TRBD2 (5 bases). This CDR3 spans 14 amino acids. Germline loops: CDR1 KGHSH, CDR2 LQKENI. V lost 6 bases and J 4 bases, leaving 16 bases between the germline ends. The CDR3 protein is CASSTGLQGYEQYF. The CDR3 DNA sequence: TGTGCCAGCTCCACGGGGTTACAAGGGTACGAGCAGTACTTC.

V and J are TRBV7-2 and TRBJ1-2; D remains ambiguous. The CDR3 is made up of 15 amino acids. V lost 2 bases and J 4 bases, leaving 14 bases between the germline ends. The V gene's germline CDR1 is SGHTA and CDR2 FQGNSA. CDR3 protein: CASSLSPGGPYGYTF. The CDR3 DNA reads as TGTGCCAGCAGCTTATCGCCCGGCGGGCCCTATGGCTACACCTTC.

A single count supports this clone. This chain joins TRBV7-2 and TRBJ2-1, with D possibly being TRBD2 (7 bases). CDR1 SGHTA and CDR2 FQGNSA come from the germline V gene. V was cut by 0 bases and J by 4 bases, with 13 bases left in between. The CDR3 has 16 amino acids. The CDR3 sequence is CASSLAPGGGYNEQFF. CDR3 nucleotides: TGTGCCAGCAGCTTAGCGCCGGGGGGCGGATACAATGAGCAGTTCTTC.

The V and J genes are TRBV6-4 and TRBJ1-5; D remains unclear. Germline assignment: CDR1 MRHNA and CDR2 SNTAGT. This CDR3 has 13 residues. The ends were cut back, 5 bases at V and 5 bases at J, with 10 bases in the middle. The CDR3 DNA sequence: TGTGCCAGCAGTCCAGACATCGATCAGCCCCAGCATTTT. Amino acid sequence: CASSPDIDQPQHF.